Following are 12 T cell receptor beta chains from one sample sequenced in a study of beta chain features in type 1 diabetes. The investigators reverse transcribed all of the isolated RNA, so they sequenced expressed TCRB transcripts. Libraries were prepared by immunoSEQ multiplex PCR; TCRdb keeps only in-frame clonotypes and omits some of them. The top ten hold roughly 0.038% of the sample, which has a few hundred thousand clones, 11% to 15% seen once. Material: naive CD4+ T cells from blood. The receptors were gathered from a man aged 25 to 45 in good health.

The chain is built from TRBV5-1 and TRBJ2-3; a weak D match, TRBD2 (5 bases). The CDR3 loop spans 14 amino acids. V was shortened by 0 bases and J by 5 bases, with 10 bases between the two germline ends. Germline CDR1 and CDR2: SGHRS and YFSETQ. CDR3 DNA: TGCGCCAGCAGCTTGGCCGGGATGGGAGATACGCAGTATTTT. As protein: CASSLAGMGDTQYF.

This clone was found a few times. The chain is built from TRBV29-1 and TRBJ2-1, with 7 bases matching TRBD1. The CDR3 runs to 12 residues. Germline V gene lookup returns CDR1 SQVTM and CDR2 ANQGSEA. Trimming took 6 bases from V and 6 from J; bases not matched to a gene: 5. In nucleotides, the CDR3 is TGCAGCGTCCAAACAGGGGCCAATGAGCAGTTCTTC. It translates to CSVQTGANEQFF.

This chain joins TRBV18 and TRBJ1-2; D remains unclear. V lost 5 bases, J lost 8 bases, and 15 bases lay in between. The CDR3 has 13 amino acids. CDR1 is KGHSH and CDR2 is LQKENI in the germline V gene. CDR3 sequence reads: CASSALGDRGYTF. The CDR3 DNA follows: TGTGCCAGCTCAGCCCTAGGCGATAGGGGCTACACCTTC.

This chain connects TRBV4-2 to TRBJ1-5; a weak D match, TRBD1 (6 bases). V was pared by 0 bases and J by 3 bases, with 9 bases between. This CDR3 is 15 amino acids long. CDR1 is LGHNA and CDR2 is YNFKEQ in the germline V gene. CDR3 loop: CASSQDGGLNQPQHF. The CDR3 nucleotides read TGTGCCAGCAGCCAAGATGGGGGCCTCAATCAGCCCCAGCATTTT.

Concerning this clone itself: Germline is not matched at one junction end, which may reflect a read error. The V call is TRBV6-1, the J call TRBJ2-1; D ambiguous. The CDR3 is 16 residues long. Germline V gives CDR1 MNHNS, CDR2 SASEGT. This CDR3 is CASTEIGRYRGNEQFF. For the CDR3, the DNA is TGTGCCAGCACTGAAATAGGGCGGTACCGTGGTAATGAGCAGTTCTTC.

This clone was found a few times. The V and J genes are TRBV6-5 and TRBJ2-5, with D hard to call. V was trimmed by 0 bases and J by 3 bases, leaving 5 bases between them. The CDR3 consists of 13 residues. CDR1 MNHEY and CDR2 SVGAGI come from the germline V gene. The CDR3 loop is CASSYSIKETQYF. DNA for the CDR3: TGTGCCAGCAGTTACTCCATAAAAGAGACCCAGTACTTC.

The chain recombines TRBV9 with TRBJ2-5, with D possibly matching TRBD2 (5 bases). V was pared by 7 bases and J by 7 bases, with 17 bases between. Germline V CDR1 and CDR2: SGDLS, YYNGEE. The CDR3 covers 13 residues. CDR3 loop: CASDSLEGGTQYF. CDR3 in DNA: TGTGCCAGCGACTCCCTCGAGGGTGGGACCCAGTACTTC.

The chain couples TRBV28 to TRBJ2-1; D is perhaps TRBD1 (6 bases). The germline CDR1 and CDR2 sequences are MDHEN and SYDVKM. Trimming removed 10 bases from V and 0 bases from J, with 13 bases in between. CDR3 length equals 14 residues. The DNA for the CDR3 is TGTGCCATCCAGGGGTGGAGCTCCTACAATGAGCAGTTCTTC. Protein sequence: CAIQGWSSYNEQFF.

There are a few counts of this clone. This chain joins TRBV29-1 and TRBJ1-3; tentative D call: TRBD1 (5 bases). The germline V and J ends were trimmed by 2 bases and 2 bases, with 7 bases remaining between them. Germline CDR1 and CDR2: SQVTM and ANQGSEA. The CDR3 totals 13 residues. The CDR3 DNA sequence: TGCAGCGTTGAAACAGGCGCTGGAAACACCATATATTTT. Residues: CSVETGAGNTIYF.

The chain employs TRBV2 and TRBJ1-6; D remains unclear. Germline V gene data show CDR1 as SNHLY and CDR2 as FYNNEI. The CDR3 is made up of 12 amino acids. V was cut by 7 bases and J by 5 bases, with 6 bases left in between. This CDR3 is CASKSDNSPLHF. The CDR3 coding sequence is TGTGCCAGCAAAAGCGATAATTCACCCCTCCACTTT.

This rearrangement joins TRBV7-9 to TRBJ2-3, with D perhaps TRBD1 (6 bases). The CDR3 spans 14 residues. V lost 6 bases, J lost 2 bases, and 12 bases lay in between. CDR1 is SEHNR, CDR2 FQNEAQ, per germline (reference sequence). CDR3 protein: CASRQLGATDTQYF. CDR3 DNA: TGTGCCAGCAGACAACTGGGGGCCACAGATACGCAGTATTTT.

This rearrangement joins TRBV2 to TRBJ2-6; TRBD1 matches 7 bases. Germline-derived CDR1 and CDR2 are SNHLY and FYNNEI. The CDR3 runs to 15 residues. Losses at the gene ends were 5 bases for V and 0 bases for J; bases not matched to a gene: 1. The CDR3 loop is CASSWTGSGANVLTF. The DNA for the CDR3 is TGTGCCAGCAGTTGGACAGGCTCTGGGGCCAACGTCCTGACTTTC.